The present TCR beta chain was sequenced within a study of cytomegalovirus exposure and HLA in healthy donors (dated by TCRdb to about 2017). As for the study more broadly: According to an earlier analysis of several hundred of the donors, about 179 million T cells yielded 117 million unique TCR beta sequences and approximately 280 Gb of sequence data. Among almost 400 genotyped donors of the cohort, an average of 235,054 unique TCR beta nucleotide sequences were sequenced per donor, around 20% of them non-productive. An earlier analysis of approximately 630 of the donors applied high-throughput TCR beta sequencing to assess whether each TCR beta V gene segment acted as functional or pseudogenic. All discovery cohort repertoires had been generated on a single sequencing platform. Of the 398 genotyped donors, approximately 80% fell in the genetic ancestry cluster associated with self-reported Caucasian donors. Donor age, sex, ethnicity and CMV serostatus were compiled together with the repertoire data. A separate validation cohort of roughly 120 different subjects was used in addition to the 666-subject first cohort. HLA typing covered class I and class II loci at four-digit resolution. Typing coverage differed by locus: A, B, C, DRB1 and DQB1 were typed in about 620-630 donors, DQA1 in 522, DPA1 in around 580, and DPB1 in around 440. About 5 DR-DQ haplotypes were handled as single units for association and clustering, since linkage in the cohort was strong. The study aimed to test whether cataloging public T cell receptors could reveal signatures of past pathogen exposure. An early release covering roughly 600 HLA-typed donors comprised roughly 300 gigabases of sequencing data and 85 million to 100 million unique TCR sequences. The later analysis used no new phenotypic data to find candidate immune exposures, relying instead on TCR beta sequences and their occurrence across donors. To predict cytomegalovirus infection status, the study combined high-throughput TCR immunosequencing, statistical association of individual TCRs with disease status, and machine learning. A later genetic analysis took genome-wide SNP genotypes for about 65% of the roughly 670 donors and used that subset as a discovery cohort. A later analysis re-analyzed previously published TCR beta repertoires from approximately 670 donors and added high-resolution HLA genotyping to study TCR occurrence patterns. The study used immunosequencing to profile the T cell repertoires of 600 to 850 subjects and linked those repertoires to cytomegalovirus serostatus. General conclusions and limits of the study: In an earlier analysis of about 540 of the donors, most TCR beta V segments were observed in productive rearrangements about 90% or about 30% of the time, broadly matching IMGT annotations. When HLA alleles, especially DR and DQ, strongly co-occurred, TCR associations were difficult to assign to individual alleles. A cluster of highly shared sequence variants was judged likely to represent a technical artifact of the sequencing pipeline. A later analysis found that most CMV-associated TCR beta chains appeared HLA-restricted, with HLA associations seemingly driven largely by CMV exposure. The cohort was sequenced for TCR beta chains only, and without alpha or paired-chain data the features that could be detected were limited. In a later analysis, several top co-occurrence clusters were reported to appear linked to parvovirus B19, influenza, CMV and Epstein-Barr virus. In a later analysis, HLA-associated TCR beta chains showed more clonal expansion and lower generation probabilities than non-associated chains that were equally common. The classifier was reported to diagnose cytomegalovirus status with high specificity and sensitivity in both the original and validation cohorts. According to a later genetic analysis, donors in an Asian-associated ancestry cluster had fewer N-insertions in productive TCRs than the approximately 710-donor mean. A further reported finding was that TCR beta sequences accurately predicted the HLA-A and HLA-B alleles for most subjects in the first cohort. Most TCR sequences were observed very rarely across donors, whereas some public TCRs were present in many individuals. A later genetic analysis associated a missense DCLRE1C variant with V-gene and J-gene trimming of TCR beta chains, and an independent cohort replicated the association. A total of fewer than 200 TCR beta chains were listed by the study as associated with cytomegalovirus. It was suggested by the authors that the approach could potentially be generalized to other disease states and immunological phenotypes. Correlated functional status among segregating V segments might reflect linkage disequilibrium, but an unknown experimental factor could not be ruled out. Three of the identified cytomegalovirus-associated TCR beta chains were confirmed in vitro to be specific for cytomegalovirus antigens. The only immune exposure information available for the cohort was CMV serostatus. A later analysis found that TCR association rates varied across HLA loci, with DRB1 alleles showing the most associated TCRs and HLA-C alleles the fewest. Because HLA typing was missing for some donors at each locus, association tests included only the typed subset. The presence/absence analyses assumed that sequencing depth was roughly uniform across donors, and that assumption may not be true. Because the 87-base-pair reads could not distinguish some IMGT-functional V segments, including TRBV6-2 and TRBV6-3, those segments were excluded. Because counts were too low, more than 15 rarely observed V segments, including chromosome 9 orphons, were excluded from the earlier analysis of several hundred of the donors. A later analysis associated around 16,000 TCR beta sequences with specific HLA alleles at a false discovery rate of 0.05.

The cohort consisted of 650 to 700 healthy bone marrow donors. At the time of sampling, every cohort member was nominally healthy, though immune exposures that went unrecorded were likely present. The donor tested CMV seropositive, placing the donor among the 289 seropositive members of the cohort. Every donor gave a peripheral blood sample, and the peripheral blood mononuclear cells from that sample were used for TCR beta sequencing. Genomic DNA was extracted from the blood cell samples with the Qiagen DNeasy Blood Extraction Kit. Points on this clone: Its specific antigen is unknown. No much larger clone exists at a distance of one base, and base qualities are not known.

Library generation was performed with the immunoSEQ multiplex PCR assay. A mixture of 60 forward primers for TCR Vbeta segments and 13 reverse primers for TCR Jbeta segments was used in the multiplex PCR. The CDR3 region of rearranged TCR beta genes was amplified from genomic DNA by a multiplex PCR assay. The amplified TCR beta libraries were sequenced on the Illumina HiSeq System as 87-base-pair reads. From the authors' description of their analysis: In a later analysis, 77 million or so unique TCR beta chains were counted across the roughly 670 repertoires, and roughly 11 million of these chains were shared by at least two donors. A nearest-neighbor algorithm error-corrected the raw reads and collapsed the reads into unique sequences, merging closely related sequences to remove PCR and sequencing errors. To assign V, D and J gene segments, CDR3 sequences were aligned to IMGT reference sequences. For a sequence to be retained, a match of at least six nucleotides to both a V gene segment and a J gene segment was required. A rearrangement was called productive if the CDR3 had no stop codons and remained in frame with V and J, and every other rearrangement was called non-productive. CDR3 was defined according to IMGT convention as the region running from the second conserved V-encoded cysteine to the conserved J-encoded phenylalanine. The earlier analysis of about 590 of the donors excluded sequences that lacked an unambiguous match to a single V gene segment. In an earlier analysis of several hundred of the donors, V segments were called functional above 56.7% productive rearrangements and were called segregating when the between-donor standard deviation exceeded 5%. A statistical classification framework was built for diagnosing cytomegalovirus status from the catalog of TCR beta chain sequences. A later analysis assigned V and J genes by comparing TCR nucleotide sequences with IMGT/GENE-DB human TR gene sequences. In a later analysis, CDR3 sequences and most-parsimonious VDJ recombination scenarios were assigned using the TCRdist pipeline. A later analysis defined each TCR beta chain by its CDR3 amino acid sequence plus V-gene family, and excluded reads lacking a unique V-gene family. In a later analysis, 450 to 600 highly shared, low-generation-probability nucleotide sequences were removed to address suspected cross-contamination and a sequencing artifact. A later analysis calculated a clonal expansion index for each public chain from normalized within-repertoire ranks of inferred template counts. In a later analysis, generation probabilities were computed with a VDJ recombination model fitted to out-of-frame rearrangements, and the resulting probabilities were checked against IGoR. A later analysis scored TCR-TCR, TCR-HLA and TCR-CMV co-occurrence with hypergeometric tests, applying a repertoire-size bias correction to TCR pairs. To estimate false discovery rates, a later analysis permuted the HLA or CMV assignments 20 times. In a later analysis, co-occurring TCRs were grouped with DBSCAN, and TCRdist sequence similarity was added when clustering was performed within HLA-allele-positive subsets. Repertoires with fewer than 30,000 or more than 120,000 public chains, plus five repertoires with anomalous nucleotide sharing, were excluded from co-occurrence clustering. TCRdb provides this immuneACCESS table in a form limited to in-frame rearrangements. Some clones are lacking; in checked studies, under half of them reflect an unresolved V gene, and why the rest are absent is not known. The V and J calls and clone size are taken from that table; D and trimming were inferred from the DNA. A total of 55,000 to 70,000 clones appear in this sample, approximately 80% of them only once. The ten biggest clones cover 7.8% of the sample.

From a lookup of the germline V gene, CDR1 and CDR2 are MNHNS and SASEGT. From its cysteine to its phenylalanine, the CDR3 spans 13 amino acids. Kept here is only the CDR3 DNA, which spans 39 bases and is read in frame from base 1. A distance of 4 bases separates the germline ends of V and J, which lose 3 bases and 0 bases respectively. The chain employs TRBV6-1 and TRBJ2-3; no confident D gene assignment can be made. This sequence was found in a man aged 18 to 30 in good health and CMV-seropositive. The sequencing sample was made of PBMCs. At the DNA level, the sequence is TGTGCCAGCAGTGACGGTAGCACAGATACGCAGTATTTT. Its product reads: CASSDGSTDTQYF.